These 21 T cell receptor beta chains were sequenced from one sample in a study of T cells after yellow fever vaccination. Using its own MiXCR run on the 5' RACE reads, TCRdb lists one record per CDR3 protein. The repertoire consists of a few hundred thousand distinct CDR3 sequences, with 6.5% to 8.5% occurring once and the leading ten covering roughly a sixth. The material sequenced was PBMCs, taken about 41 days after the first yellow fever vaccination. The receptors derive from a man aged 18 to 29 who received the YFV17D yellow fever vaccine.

Written as DNA, the CDR3 is TGCGCCAGCAGCACCGGGACCCCCGGGACAAGAGATACGCAGTATTTT. Its protein is CASSTGTPGTRDTQYF. The V and J genes are TRBV5-1 and TRBJ2-3, with a tentative D call TRBD1 (6 bases). V was pared by 4 bases and J by 5 bases, with 20 bases between. The CDR3 is 16 amino acids. The germline gives CDR1 SGHRS, CDR2 YFSETQ. Drawing the rest from reference TRBV5-1 and TRBJ2-3, the complete variable domain is KAGVTQTPRYLIKTRGQQVTLSCSPISGHRSVSWYQQTPGQGLQFLFEYFSETQRNKGNFPGRFSGRQFSNSRSEMNVSTLELGDSALYLCASSTGTPGTRDTQYFGPGTRLTVL.

In DNA form, the CDR3 reads TGTGCCAGCAGCCTGCTTTGGATAGCGGGGGGCCGTGGGGAGACCCAGTACTTC. This sequence encodes CASSLLWIAGGRGETQYF. V and J are TRBV5-6 and TRBJ2-5; 10 positions match TRBD2. The V segment lost 4 bases and the J segment 5 bases; nucleotides outside the gene matches: 17. CDR1 is SGHDT, CDR2 YYEEEE, per germline. This CDR3 is 18 amino acids long.

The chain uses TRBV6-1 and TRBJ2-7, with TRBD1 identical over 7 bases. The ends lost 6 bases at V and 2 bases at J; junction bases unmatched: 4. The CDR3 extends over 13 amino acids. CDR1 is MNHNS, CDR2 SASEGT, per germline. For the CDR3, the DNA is TGTGCCAGCAGCCGGGACAGAGCCTACGAGCAGTACGTC. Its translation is CASSRDRAYEQYV.

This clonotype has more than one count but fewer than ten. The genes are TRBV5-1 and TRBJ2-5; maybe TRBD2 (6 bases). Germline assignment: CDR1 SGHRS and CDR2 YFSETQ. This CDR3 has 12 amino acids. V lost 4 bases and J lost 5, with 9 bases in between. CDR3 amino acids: CASSTGVETQYF. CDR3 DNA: TGCGCCAGCAGCACGGGGGTGGAGACCCAGTACTTC.

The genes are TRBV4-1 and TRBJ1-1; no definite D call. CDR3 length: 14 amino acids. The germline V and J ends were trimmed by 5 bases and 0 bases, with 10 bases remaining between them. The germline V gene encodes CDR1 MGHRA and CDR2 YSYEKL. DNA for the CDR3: TGCGCCAGCAGCACCGTGGGGATGAACACTGAAGCTTTCTTT. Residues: CASSTVGMNTEAFF.

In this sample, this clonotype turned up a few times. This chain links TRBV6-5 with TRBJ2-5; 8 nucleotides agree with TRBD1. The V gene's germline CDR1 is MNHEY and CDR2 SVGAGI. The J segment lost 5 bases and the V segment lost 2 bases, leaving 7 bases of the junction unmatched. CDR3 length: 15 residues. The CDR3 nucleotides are TGTGCCAGCAGTTACGGGACAGGACCCCCGGAGACCCAGTACTTC. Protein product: CASSYGTGPPETQYF.

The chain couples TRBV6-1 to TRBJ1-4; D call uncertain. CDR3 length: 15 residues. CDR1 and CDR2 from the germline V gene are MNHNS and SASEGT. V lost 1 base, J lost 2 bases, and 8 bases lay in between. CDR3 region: CASSEDLVTNEKLFF. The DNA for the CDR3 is TGTGCCAGCAGTGAAGATCTGGTGACTAATGAAAAACTGTTTTTT.

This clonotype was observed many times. DNA of the CDR3: TGTGCCAGCAGCAGACAATTAGGACAGGGGACCGGGGAGCTGTTTTTT. Its protein product is CASSRQLGQGTGELFF. The rearrangement uses TRBV12-3 or TRBV12-4 and TRBJ2-2; 9 bases fit TRBD1. CDR3 length: 16 amino acids. The V segment lost 6 bases and the J segment 5 bases; nucleotides outside the gene matches: 10.

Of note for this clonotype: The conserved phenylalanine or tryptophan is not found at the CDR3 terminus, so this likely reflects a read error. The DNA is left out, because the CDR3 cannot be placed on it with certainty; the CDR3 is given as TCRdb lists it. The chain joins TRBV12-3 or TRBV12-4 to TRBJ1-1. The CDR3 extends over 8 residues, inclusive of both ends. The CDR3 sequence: CASSLGRV.

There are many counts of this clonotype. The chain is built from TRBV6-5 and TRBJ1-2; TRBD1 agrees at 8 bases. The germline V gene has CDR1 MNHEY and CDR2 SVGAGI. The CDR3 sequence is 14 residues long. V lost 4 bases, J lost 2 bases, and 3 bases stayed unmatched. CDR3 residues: CASSSRQGNYGYTF. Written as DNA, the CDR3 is TGTGCCAGCAGTTCGAGACAGGGGAACTATGGCTACACCTTC.

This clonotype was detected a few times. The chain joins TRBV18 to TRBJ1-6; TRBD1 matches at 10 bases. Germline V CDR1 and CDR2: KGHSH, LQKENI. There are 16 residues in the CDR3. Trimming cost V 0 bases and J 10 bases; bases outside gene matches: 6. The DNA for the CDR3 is TGTGCCAGCTCACCACCGGGGACAGGGGAAATCTCACCCCTCCACTTT. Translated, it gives CASSPPGTGEISPLHF.

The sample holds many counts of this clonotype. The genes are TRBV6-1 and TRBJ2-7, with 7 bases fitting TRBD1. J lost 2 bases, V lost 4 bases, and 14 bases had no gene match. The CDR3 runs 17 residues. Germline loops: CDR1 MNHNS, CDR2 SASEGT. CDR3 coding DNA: TGTGCCAGCAGTGGCCCCCACCGGGACAGTATGACCTACGAGCAGTACTTC. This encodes CASSGPHRDSMTYEQYF.

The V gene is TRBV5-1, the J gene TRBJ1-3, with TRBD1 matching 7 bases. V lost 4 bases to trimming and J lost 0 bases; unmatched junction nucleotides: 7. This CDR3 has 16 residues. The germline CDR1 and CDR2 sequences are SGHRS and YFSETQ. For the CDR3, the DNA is TGCGCCAGCAGCGACCAGGGGACAGACTCTGGAAACACCATATATTTT. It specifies CASSDQGTDSGNTIYF. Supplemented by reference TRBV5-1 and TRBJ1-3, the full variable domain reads KAGVTQTPRYLIKTRGQQVTLSCSPISGHRSVSWYQQTPGQGLQFLFEYFSETQRNKGNFPGRFSGRQFSNSRSEMNVSTLELGDSALYLCASSDQGTDSGNTIYFGEGSWLTVV.

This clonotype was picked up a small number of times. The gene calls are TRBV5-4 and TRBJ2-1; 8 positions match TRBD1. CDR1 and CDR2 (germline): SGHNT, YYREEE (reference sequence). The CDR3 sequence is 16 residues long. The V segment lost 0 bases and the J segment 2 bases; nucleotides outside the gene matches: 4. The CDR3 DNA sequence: TGTGCCAGCAGCTTGGGGGACAGGTCTACCTACAATGAGCAGTTCTTC. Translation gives CASSLGDRSTYNEQFF.

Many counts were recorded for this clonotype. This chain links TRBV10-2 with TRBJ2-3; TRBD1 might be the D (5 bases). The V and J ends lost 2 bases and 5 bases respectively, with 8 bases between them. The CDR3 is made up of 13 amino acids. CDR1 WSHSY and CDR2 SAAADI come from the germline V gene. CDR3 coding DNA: TGCGCCAGCAGTGAGCAGGGTCAAGATACGCAGTATTTT. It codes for CASSEQGQDTQYF.

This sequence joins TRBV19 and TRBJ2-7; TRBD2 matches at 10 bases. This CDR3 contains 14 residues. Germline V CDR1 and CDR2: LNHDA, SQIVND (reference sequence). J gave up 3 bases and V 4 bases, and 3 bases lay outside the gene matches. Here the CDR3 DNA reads TGTGCCAGTAGTACTAGCGGGGGAATCTACGAGCAGTACTTC. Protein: CASSTSGGIYEQYF.

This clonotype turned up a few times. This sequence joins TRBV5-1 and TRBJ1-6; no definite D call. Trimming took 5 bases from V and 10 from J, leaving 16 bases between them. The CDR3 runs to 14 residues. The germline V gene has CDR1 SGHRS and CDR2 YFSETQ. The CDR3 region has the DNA TGCGCCAGCAGTCTCGGGAAAAGGGCCTCACCCCTCCACTTT. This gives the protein CASSLGKRASPLHF.

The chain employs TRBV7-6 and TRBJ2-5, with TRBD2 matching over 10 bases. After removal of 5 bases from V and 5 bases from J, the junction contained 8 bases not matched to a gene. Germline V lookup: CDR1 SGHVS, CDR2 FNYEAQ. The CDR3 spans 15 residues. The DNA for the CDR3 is TGTGCCAGCAGCCCCCGGACTAGCGGATGGGAGACCCAGTACTTC. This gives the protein CASSPRTSGWETQYF.

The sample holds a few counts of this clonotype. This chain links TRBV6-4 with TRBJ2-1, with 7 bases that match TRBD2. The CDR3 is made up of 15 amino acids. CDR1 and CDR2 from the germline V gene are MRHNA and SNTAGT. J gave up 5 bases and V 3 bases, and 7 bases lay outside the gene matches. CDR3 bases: TGTGCCAGCAGTGAAGCGCCTAGCGGAAACAATGAGCAGTTCTTC. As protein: CASSEAPSGNNEQFF.

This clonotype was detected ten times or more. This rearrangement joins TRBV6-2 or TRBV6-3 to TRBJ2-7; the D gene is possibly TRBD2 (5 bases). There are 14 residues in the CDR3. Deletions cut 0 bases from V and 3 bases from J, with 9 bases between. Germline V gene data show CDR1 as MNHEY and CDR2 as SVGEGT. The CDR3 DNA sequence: TGTGCCAGCAGTTACTCCAGGACTTACTACGAGCAGTACTTC. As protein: CASSYSRTYYEQYF.

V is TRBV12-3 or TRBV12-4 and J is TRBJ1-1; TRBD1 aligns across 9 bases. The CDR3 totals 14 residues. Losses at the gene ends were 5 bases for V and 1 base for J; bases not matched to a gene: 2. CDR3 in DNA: TGTGCCAGCAGTAAGGGACAGGGGAACACTGAAGCTTTCTTT. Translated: CASSKGQGNTEAFF.